Shown below are 22 T cell receptor beta chains from a single sample sequenced in a study of STAT5B mutations in CD4+ large granular lymphocyte leukemia. The table came from immunoSEQ multiplex PCR; TCRdb's copy has only in-frame clones and leaves some out. The data show approximately 30,000 clones, with over 65% seen just once and 7.1% held by the top ten. The source material was CD4+ T cells from blood buffy coats. These receptors were taken from a human donor in good health.

This chain uses TRBV7-2 with TRBJ2-1; no clear D gene. Germline assignment: CDR1 SGHTA and CDR2 FQGNSA. V lost 3 bases and J 4 bases, leaving 13 bases between the germline ends. This CDR3 contains 15 residues. For the CDR3, the DNA is TGTGCCAGCAGCTTTGAAGGGCTGGGGTACAATGAGCAGTTCTTC. Residues: CASSFEGLGYNEQFF.

The chain links TRBV13 to TRBJ2-7; 8 bases map to TRBD1. The CDR3 has 14 residues. The J segment lost 4 bases and the V segment lost 5 bases, leaving 7 bases of the junction unmatched. CDR1 PRHDT and CDR2 FYEKMQ come from the germline V gene (reference sequence). The CDR3 spells CASSLRTGRYEQYF. The CDR3 DNA reads TGTGCCAGCAGCCTCAGGACAGGGAGATACGAGCAGTACTTC.

This chain joins TRBV15 and TRBJ2-1; D uncertain. V was shortened by 4 bases and J by 8 bases, with 18 bases between the two germline ends. CDR1 LNHNV and CDR2 YYDKDF come from the germline V gene (reference sequence). The CDR3 runs to 15 residues. CDR3 coding DNA: TGTGCCACCAGCAAAAACAGTCCTGGTATTGATGAGCAGTTCTTC. It specifies CATSKNSPGIDEQFF.

The chain recombines TRBV7-9 with TRBJ1-2, with a possible D match to TRBD1 (5 bases). V was clipped by 5 bases and J by 8 bases, with 24 bases between them. Per the germline V gene, CDR1 is SEHNR and CDR2 is FQNEAQ (reference sequence). This CDR3 contains 16 residues. The CDR3 region is CASSRDYGPSREGYTF. Written as DNA, the CDR3 is TGTGCCAGCAGCCGGGACTACGGGCCTTCTCGCGAGGGCTACACCTTC.

The chain links TRBV15 to TRBJ2-1, with TRBD2 identical over 13 bases. V was pared by 3 bases and J by 2 bases, with 4 bases of the junction left unmatched. There are 17 residues in the CDR3. Germline V gene data show CDR1 as LNHNV and CDR2 as YYDKDF (reference sequence). As DNA, the CDR3 is TGTGCCACCAGCAGCCCCGGACTAGCGGGAGCCTACAATGAGCAGTTCTTC. Its translation is CATSSPGLAGAYNEQFF.

The V gene is TRBV5-1, the J gene TRBJ2-2; TRBD1 might be the D (6 bases). The V end was cut by 2 bases, the J end by 0 bases, with 8 bases between. Germline V gene data show CDR1 as SGHRS and CDR2 as YFSETQ. The CDR3 runs 15 residues. The CDR3 bases are TGCGCCAGCAGCTTCGAGGGGGCGAACACCGGGGAGCTGTTTTTT. Translated, it gives CASSFEGANTGELFF.

This chain joins TRBV4-3 and TRBJ2-1; 7 bases fit TRBD1. The CDR3 runs 15 residues. J gave up 1 base and V 9 bases, and 9 bases lay outside the gene matches. The germline CDR1 and CDR2 sequences are LGHNA and YSLEER. CDR3 nucleotides: TGCGCCAGTTTTTCGGACAGGAAATCCTACAATGAGCAGTTCTTC. Translation gives CASFSDRKSYNEQFF.

The genes are TRBV13 and TRBJ2-3, with D hard to call. Germline CDR1 PRHDT, CDR2 FYEKMQ (reference sequence). This CDR3 is built from 17 residues. V gave up 4 bases and J gave up 0 bases, with 17 bases separating them. In nucleotides, the CDR3 is TGTGCCAGCAGCTACGACCCAACCCGGCTCAGCACAGATACGCAGTATTTT. Translated, it gives CASSYDPTRLSTDTQYF.

The chain has TRBV7-2 and TRBJ2-7; D is uncertain. The length of the CDR3 is 15 residues. CDR1 is SGHTA and CDR2 is FQGNSA in the germline V gene. Trimming cost V 5 bases and J 0 bases, with 14 bases left between them. CDR3 sequence: CASSPDGGSSYEQYF. Written as DNA, the CDR3 is TGTGCCAGCAGCCCCGACGGCGGAAGCTCCTACGAGCAGTACTTC.

This clone was observed once. The chain uses TRBV5-1 and TRBJ1-4; D is ambiguous. This CDR3 has 13 residues. The V gene's germline CDR1 is SGHRS and CDR2 YFSETQ. V lost 0 bases to trimming and J lost 6 bases, with 6 bases between them. CDR3 coding DNA: TGCGCCAGCAGCTTGGTTAGGGATGAAAAACTGTTTTTT. Its translation: CASSLVRDEKLFF.

V gene TRBV27 combines with J gene TRBJ1-3; TRBD1 is a possible D gene (6 bases). The V end lost 5 bases, the J end lost 7 bases, and 18 bases lay between the germline ends. The CDR3 runs 15 residues. CDR1 and CDR2 (germline): MNHEY, SMNVEV (reference sequence). The DNA for the CDR3 is TGTGCCAGCAGTCCCCGAAGGGGGGGGCCCAACACCATATATTTT. It yields the protein CASSPRRGGPNTIYF.

The count of this clone is one. The gene calls are TRBV15 and TRBJ2-3; D call uncertain. Per the germline V gene, CDR1 is LNHNV and CDR2 is YYDKDF (reference sequence). The CDR3 covers 15 residues. The V end was cut by 4 bases, the J end by 5 bases, with 16 bases between. CDR3 coding DNA: TGTGCCACCAGCACGGACCTGGTATCCGGAGATACGCAGTATTTT. Its translation is CATSTDLVSGDTQYF.

The rearrangement links TRBV7-8 to TRBJ1-1; 7 bases line up with TRBD1. Germline loops: CDR1 SGHVS, CDR2 FQNEAQ. The ends lost 5 bases at V and 1 base at J; junction bases unmatched: 4. The CDR3 has 14 residues. The CDR3 bases are TGTGCCAGCAGCAGCGGGACAGCGAACACTGAAGCTTTCTTT. Translating it yields CASSSGTANTEAFF.

This chain links TRBV9 with TRBJ2-1; 10 nucleotides match TRBD2. CDR1 SGDLS and CDR2 YYNGEE come from the germline V gene. This CDR3 contains 16 residues. Losses at the gene ends were 0 bases for V and 6 bases for J; bases not matched to a gene: 6. The CDR3 here is CASSVELAGPSNEQFF. The CDR3 DNA follows: TGTGCCAGCAGCGTAGAACTAGCGGGGCCCTCCAATGAGCAGTTCTTC.

The sample holds a few counts of this clone. The chain couples TRBV27 to TRBJ1-4; 7 nucleotides line up with TRBD1. Germline V gene data show CDR1 as MNHEY and CDR2 as SMNVEV (reference sequence). The CDR3 sequence is 14 residues long. V lost 9 bases to trimming and J lost 3 bases; unmatched junction nucleotides: 7. The CDR3 loop reads CASRQGMANEKLFF. CDR3 bases: TGTGCCAGTAGACAGGGTATGGCTAATGAAAAACTGTTTTTT.

The CDR3 sequence is CASSFGRVGTANYGYTF. The CDR3 nucleotides are TGTGCCAGCAGCTTTGGCCGGGTTGGGACGGCTAACTATGGCTACACCTTC. The chain links TRBV5-4 to TRBJ1-2; tentative D call: TRBD1 (5 bases). The CDR3 spans 17 residues. Germline loops: CDR1 SGHNT, CDR2 YYREEE (reference sequence). Trimming shortened V by 2 bases and J by 0 bases, and 17 bases separated the two germline ends. The whole variable domain, filled in from reference TRBV5-4 and TRBJ1-2, reads ETGVTQSPTHLIKTRGQQVTLRCSSQSGHNTVSWYQQALGQGPQFIFQYYREEENGRGNFPPRFSGLQFPNYSSELNVNALELDDSALYLCASSFGRVGTANYGYTFGSGTRLTVV.

V is TRBV7-9 and J is TRBJ2-5; TRBD1 matches 8 bases. J lost 4 bases, V lost 2 bases, and 6 bases had no gene match. Germline V CDR1 and CDR2: SEHNR, FQNEAQ (reference sequence). This CDR3 has 15 residues. CDR3 in DNA: TGTGCCAGCAGCTTACCCCGCAGGGGGCTAGAGACCCAGTACTTC. Translation gives CASSLPRRGLETQYF.

There are a few counts of this clone. The rearrangement joins TRBV19 to TRBJ1-2; D may be TRBD1 (6 bases). The germline V gene encodes CDR1 LNHDA and CDR2 SQIVND (reference sequence). The CDR3 covers 12 residues. V was clipped by 5 bases and J by 8 bases, with 12 bases between them. The CDR3 here is CASSGLGAGYTF. The CDR3 DNA reads TGTGCCAGTAGTGGTCTGGGGGCCGGCTACACCTTC.

This clone has just one count. The chain joins TRBV5-1 to TRBJ1-6; D uncertain. From germline, CDR1 is SGHRS and CDR2 YFSETQ. CDR3 length: 13 amino acids. Trimming removed 2 bases from V and 9 bases from J, with 9 bases in between. This CDR3 reads CASSLVSSSPLHF. CDR3 sequence (DNA): TGCGCCAGCAGCTTAGTGTCGAGTTCACCCCTCCACTTT.

V usage is TRBV18 and J usage is TRBJ2-2; D gene uncertain. The CDR3 totals 14 residues. Germline V gene lookup returns CDR1 KGHSH and CDR2 LQKENI. V lost 0 bases, J lost 5 bases, and 7 bases lay in between. DNA for the CDR3: TGTGCCAGCTCACCACCGGAACGGACCGGGGAGCTGTTTTTT. It is translated as CASSPPERTGELFF.

The V call is TRBV6-4, the J call TRBJ1-1, with D unclear. Trimming stripped 4 bases from V and 10 bases from J, with 19 bases between. Germline CDR1 and CDR2: MRHNA and SNTAGT. The CDR3 runs to 14 residues. The CDR3 sequence: CASSVADGRGRAFF. The CDR3 DNA follows: TGTGCCAGCAGTGTAGCGGACGGTCGAGGGCGAGCTTTCTTT.

V gene TRBV5-5 combines with J gene TRBJ1-1, with D hard to call. The ends were cut back, 0 bases at V and 7 bases at J, with 7 bases in the middle. Germline assignment: CDR1 SGHKS and CDR2 YYEKEE (reference sequence). The CDR3 length is 12 residues. The CDR3 bases are TGTGCCAGCAGCTTGGGGCAGTATGAAGCTTTCTTT. Residues: CASSLGQYEAFF.